This T cell receptor (beta chain) was sequenced during a study of T cell responses to AZD1222 COVID-19 vaccine (dated by TCRdb to the early 2020s). A note on the overall study: AZD1222 recipients with second doses at about 4 weeks or about 12 weeks were pooled, because spike-specific TCR depth and breadth did not differ between schedules. A total of about 230 trial participants underwent TCR sequencing, of whom nearly 210 received two doses of AZD1222 and 26 received two doses of the MenACWY control vaccine. Trial participants were enrolled by age into 18-55, 56-69 and 70-plus year subgroups, with roughly 150, 30 and 60 TCR-sequenced participants respectively. Summary of the overall study and its limitations: Spike-specific TCR breadth and depth rose significantly after two AZD1222 doses compared with day 0 and with MenACWY recipients. The whole spike protein was spanned by vaccine-associated CD4 TCRs, and dominant responses were seen in regions 160-218 and 743-854. Reportedly, close to half of the unique spike-specific TCRs recognized epitopes lying outside the regions that are mutated in the B.1.351 and B.1.1.7 variants. In the small 56-69-year group, the increase in depth fell short of significance, most likely because of low power. Participants were mostly white British, with more females than males. The authors suggested clonal diversity may have been underestimated. Because no day 14 peak-response samples were available, the repertoires could be characterized only after the peak T cell response. Conclusions about previously exposed vaccinees were limited because only 6 or 7 AZD1222 recipients were SARS-CoV-2 seropositive at baseline.

The CDR3 regions of human TCRbeta chains were analyzed by immunosequencing. Turning to the authors' computational methods: TCRs in the repertoires were compared against a reference library of SARS-CoV-2-specific TCRs that had been generated with the MIRA antigen-specificity platform. Breadth was defined as the fraction of unique TCRs that were SARS-CoV-2-associated. Depth was defined as the fraction of total T cells that were SARS-CoV-2-associated. Using the MIRA data, each spike-specific TCR was assigned both to the spike region to which the TCR was reactive and to a CD4 or CD8 class. Log10-transformed breadth and depth values were compared by one-way ANOVA with Sidak's multiple comparisons tests. Imported from immuneACCESS, the table was reduced by TCRdb to in-frame sequences with V and J called. These copies leave out some clones; in studies compared against another copy, an unresolved V gene accounts for under half, and the cause of the remainder is not known. V, J and clone size were drawn from that table, and D and trimming were deduced from the DNA. This sample comprises approximately 100,000 clones, around nine tenths of them detected only once. Roughly 12% of the sample is taken by the ten largest.

The sample's time point, from its label and the paper: baseline before first vaccination. Vaccinee samples came from UK trials COV001 and COV002, including a single-blind randomized controlled phase 2/3 trial of AZD1222 (ChAdOx1 nCoV-19) in healthy adults. For TCRbeta chain sequencing, PBMC samples were collected from trial participants at day 0 and at day 28 after the second dose. The table lists this clone with a count of one. Its specific antigen is unknown. No base quality values were provided; no much bigger clone lies one nucleotide off. V is clipped by 0 bases and J by 5 bases, and the sequence between their germline boundaries is 13 bases long. From the germline V gene, CDR1 is LGHNA and CDR2 is YSLEER. The CDR3 contains 15 residues, cysteine and phenylalanine counted. Only CDR3 DNA is held: 45 bases, read in frame from base 1.

Sequencing was performed on peripheral blood, taken on day 0 of AZD1222 vaccination. The receptor was derived from an adult in good health. Recombination joined TRBV4-3 with TRBJ2-5, and TRBD2 may be the D gene, going by 7 matching bases. The CDR3 is CASSQDGGGAETQYF. In nucleotide form, the sequence is TGCGCCAGCAGCCAAGATGGGGGGGGCGCCGAGACCCAGTACTTC.